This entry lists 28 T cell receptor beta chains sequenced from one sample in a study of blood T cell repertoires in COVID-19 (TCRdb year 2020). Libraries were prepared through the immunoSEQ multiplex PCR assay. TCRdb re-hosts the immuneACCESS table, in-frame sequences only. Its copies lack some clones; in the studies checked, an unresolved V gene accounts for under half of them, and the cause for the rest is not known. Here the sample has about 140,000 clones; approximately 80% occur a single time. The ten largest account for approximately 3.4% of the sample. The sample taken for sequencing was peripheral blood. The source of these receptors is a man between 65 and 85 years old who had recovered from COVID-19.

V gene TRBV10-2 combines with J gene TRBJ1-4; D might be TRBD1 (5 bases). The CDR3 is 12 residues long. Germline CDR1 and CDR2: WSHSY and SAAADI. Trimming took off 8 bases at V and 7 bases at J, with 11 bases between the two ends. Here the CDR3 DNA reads TGCGCCAGCGGGGGGGGGATTGAAAAACTGTTTTTT. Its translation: CASGGGIEKLFF.

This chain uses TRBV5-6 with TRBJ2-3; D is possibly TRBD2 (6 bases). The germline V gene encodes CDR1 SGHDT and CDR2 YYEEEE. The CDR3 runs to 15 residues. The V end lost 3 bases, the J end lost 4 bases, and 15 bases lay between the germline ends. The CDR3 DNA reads TGTGCCAGCAGCTCCCTTCGGGGGAGCCCAGATACGCAGTATTTT. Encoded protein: CASSSLRGSPDTQYF.

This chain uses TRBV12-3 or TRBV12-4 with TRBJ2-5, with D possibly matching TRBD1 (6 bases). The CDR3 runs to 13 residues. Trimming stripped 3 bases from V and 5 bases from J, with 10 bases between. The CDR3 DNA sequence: TGTGCCAGCAGTTTGGACAGTCGCGAGACCCAGTACTTC. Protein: CASSLDSRETQYF.

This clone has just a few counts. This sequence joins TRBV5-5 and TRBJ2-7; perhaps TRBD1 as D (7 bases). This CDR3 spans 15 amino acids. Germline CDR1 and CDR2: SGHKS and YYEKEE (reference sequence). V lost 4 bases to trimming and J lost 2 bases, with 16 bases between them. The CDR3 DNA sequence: TGTGCCAGCAGCGCCGGGGGACAGCCCACCTACGAGCAGTACTTC. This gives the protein CASSAGGQPTYEQYF.

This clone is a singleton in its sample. CDR3 amino acids: CSVVGLAGASYNEQFF. The DNA for the CDR3 is TGCAGCGTTGTGGGACTAGCGGGAGCTTCCTACAATGAGCAGTTCTTC. The chain links TRBV29-1 to TRBJ2-1; TRBD2 agrees at 14 bases. This CDR3 is built from 16 residues. V was pared by 4 bases and J by 1 base, with 3 bases of the junction left unmatched. The germline V gene encodes CDR1 SQVTM and CDR2 ANQGSEA.

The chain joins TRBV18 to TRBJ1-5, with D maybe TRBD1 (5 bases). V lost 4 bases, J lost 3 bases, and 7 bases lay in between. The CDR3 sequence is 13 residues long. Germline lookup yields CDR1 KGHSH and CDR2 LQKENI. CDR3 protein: CASSRGDNQPQHF. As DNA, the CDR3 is TGTGCCAGCTCACGGGGGGACAATCAGCCCCAGCATTTT.

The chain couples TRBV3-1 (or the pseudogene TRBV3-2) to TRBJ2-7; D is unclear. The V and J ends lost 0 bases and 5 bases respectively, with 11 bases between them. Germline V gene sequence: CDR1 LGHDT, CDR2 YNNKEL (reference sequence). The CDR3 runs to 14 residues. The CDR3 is CASSQDTRIHEQYF. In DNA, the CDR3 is TGTGCCAGCAGCCAAGATACCAGGATTCACGAGCAGTACTTC.

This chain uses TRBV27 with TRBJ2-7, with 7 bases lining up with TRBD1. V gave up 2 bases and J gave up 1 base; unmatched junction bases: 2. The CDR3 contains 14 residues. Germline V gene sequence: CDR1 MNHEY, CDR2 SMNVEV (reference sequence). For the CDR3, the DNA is TGTGCCAGCAGTTTAAGACAGGGATCCTACGAGCAGTACTTC. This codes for CASSLRQGSYEQYF.

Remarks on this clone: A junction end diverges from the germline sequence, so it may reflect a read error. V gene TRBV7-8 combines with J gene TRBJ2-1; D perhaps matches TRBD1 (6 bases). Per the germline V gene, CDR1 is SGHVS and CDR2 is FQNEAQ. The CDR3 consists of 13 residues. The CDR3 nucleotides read TGTGCCAGCAGCTTGGGAACAGGGTCGGAGCGGTTCTTC. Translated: CASSLGTGSERFF.

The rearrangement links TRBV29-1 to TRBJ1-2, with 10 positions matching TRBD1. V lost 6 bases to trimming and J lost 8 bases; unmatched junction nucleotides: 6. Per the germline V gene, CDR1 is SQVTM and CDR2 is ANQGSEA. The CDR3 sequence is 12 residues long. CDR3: CSVAGQGGGYTF. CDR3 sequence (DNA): TGCAGCGTCGCAGGACAGGGGGGCGGCTACACCTTC.

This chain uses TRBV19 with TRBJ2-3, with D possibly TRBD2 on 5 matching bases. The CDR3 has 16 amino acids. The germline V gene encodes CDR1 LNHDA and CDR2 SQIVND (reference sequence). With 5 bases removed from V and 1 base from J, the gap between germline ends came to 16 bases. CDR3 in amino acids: CASSSPSGSRTDTQYF. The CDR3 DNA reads TGTGCCAGTAGTTCCCCGAGCGGTTCGCGCACAGATACGCAGTATTTT.

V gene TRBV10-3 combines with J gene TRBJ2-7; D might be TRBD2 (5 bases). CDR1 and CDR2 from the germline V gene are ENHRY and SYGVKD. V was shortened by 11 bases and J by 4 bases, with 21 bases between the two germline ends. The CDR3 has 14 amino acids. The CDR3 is CASSRRAPSYEQYF. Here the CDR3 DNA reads TGTGCCTCCTCAAGGCGGGCCCCCTCTTACGAGCAGTACTTC.

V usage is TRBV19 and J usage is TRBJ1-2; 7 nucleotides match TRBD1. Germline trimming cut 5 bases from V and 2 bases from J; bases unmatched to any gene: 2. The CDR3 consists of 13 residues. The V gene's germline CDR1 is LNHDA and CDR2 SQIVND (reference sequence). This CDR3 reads CASSVQGNYGYTF. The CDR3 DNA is TGTGCCAGTAGTGTACAGGGGAACTATGGCTACACCTTC.

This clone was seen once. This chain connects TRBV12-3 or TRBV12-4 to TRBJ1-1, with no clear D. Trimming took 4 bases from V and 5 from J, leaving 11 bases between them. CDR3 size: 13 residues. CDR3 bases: TGTGCCAGCAGTTGGGCTGGAGGGACTGAAGCTTTCTTT. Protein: CASSWAGGTEAFF.

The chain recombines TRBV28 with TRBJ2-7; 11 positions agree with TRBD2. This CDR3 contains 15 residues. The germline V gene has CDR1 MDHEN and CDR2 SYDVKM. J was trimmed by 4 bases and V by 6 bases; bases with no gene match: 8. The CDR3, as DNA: TGTGCCAGCAGCAATCTACTAGCGGGAGCTTACGAGCAGTACTTC. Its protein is CASSNLLAGAYEQYF.

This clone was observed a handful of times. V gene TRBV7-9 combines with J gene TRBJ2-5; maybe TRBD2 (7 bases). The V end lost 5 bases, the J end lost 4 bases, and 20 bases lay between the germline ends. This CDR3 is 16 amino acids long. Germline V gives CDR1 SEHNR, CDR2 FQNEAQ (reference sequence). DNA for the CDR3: TGTGCCAGCAGCCCTCGGGGAGGGGGTAGAGTAGAGACCCAGTACTTC. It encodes CASSPRGGGRVETQYF.

The DNA of the CDR3 is TGTGCCAGCGACAGGGAATCCAATCAGCCCCAGCATTTT. Its translation: CASDRESNQPQHF. The rearrangement links TRBV2 to TRBJ1-5; 7 nucleotides line up with TRBD1. The germline V gene has CDR1 SNHLY and CDR2 FYNNEI. The CDR3 has 13 residues. V was clipped by 8 bases and J by 3 bases; unmatched bases: 4.

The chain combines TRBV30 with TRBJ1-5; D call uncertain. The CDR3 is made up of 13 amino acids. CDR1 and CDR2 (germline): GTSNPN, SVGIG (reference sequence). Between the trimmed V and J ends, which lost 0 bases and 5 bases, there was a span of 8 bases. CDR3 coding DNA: TGTGCCTGGAGTGTACCCGGGGATCAGCCCCAGCATTTT. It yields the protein CAWSVPGDQPQHF. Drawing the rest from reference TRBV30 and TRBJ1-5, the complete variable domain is SQTIHQWPATLVQPVGSPLSLECTVEGTSNPNLYWYRQAAGRGLQLLFYSVGIGQISSEVPQNLSASRPQDRQFILSSKKLLLSDSGFYLCAWSVPGDQPQHFGDGTRLSIL.

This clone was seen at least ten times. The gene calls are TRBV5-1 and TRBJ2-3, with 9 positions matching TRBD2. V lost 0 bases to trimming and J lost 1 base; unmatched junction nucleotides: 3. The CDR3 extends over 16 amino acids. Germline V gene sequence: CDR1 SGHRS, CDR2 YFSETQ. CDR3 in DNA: TGCGCCAGCAGCTTGGCCATAGCGGGAGGCACAGATACGCAGTATTTT. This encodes CASSLAIAGGTDTQYF.

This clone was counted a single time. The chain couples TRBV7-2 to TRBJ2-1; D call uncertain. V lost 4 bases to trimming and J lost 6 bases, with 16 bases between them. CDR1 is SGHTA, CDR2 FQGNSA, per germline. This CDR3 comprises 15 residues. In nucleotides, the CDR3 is TGTGCCAGCAGCTCCGTTGAGAGGATCCCCAATGAGCAGTTCTTC. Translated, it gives CASSSVERIPNEQFF.

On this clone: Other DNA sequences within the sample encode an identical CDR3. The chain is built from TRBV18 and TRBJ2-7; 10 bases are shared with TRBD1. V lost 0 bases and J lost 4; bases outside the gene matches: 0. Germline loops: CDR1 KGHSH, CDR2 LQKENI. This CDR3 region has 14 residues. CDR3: CASSPPGQGYEQYF. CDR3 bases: TGTGCCAGCTCACCACCGGGACAGGGGTACGAGCAGTACTTC.

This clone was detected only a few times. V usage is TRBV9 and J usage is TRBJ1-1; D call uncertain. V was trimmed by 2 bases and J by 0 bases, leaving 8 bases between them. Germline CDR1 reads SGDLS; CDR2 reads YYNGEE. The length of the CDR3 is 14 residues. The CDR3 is CASSVRQVNTEAFF. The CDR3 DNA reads TGTGCCAGCAGCGTGAGACAAGTGAACACTGAAGCTTTCTTT.

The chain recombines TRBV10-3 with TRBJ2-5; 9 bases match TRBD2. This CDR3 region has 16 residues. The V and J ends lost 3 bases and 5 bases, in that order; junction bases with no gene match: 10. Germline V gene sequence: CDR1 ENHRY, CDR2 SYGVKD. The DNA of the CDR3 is TGTGCCATCAGTGACGCCCGGGCGGGAGGGGGTGAGACCCAGTACTTC. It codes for CAISDARAGGGETQYF.

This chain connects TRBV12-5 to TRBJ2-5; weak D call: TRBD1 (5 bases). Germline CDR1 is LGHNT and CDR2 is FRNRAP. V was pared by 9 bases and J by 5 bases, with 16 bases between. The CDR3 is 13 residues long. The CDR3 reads CASLSSGSETQYF. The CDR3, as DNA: TGTGCTAGCCTCTCTTCAGGGTCGGAGACCCAGTACTTC.

The CDR3 is CASKTGVGQPQHF. The CDR3 nucleotides read TGTGCCAGCAAAACAGGGGTGGGTCAGCCCCAGCATTTT. The rearrangement uses TRBV28 and TRBJ1-5, with 7 nucleotides matching TRBD1. The germline V gene encodes CDR1 MDHEN and CDR2 SYDVKM. V was clipped by 7 bases and J by 6 bases; unmatched bases: 6. The CDR3 is made up of 13 amino acids.

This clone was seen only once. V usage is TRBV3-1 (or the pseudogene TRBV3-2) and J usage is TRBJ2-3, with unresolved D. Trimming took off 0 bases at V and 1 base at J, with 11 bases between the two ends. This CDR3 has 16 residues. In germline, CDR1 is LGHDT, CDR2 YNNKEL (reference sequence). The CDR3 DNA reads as TGTGCCAGCAGCCAAGATTTTTTAGGAGGCACAGATACGCAGTATTTT. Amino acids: CASSQDFLGGTDTQYF.

In DNA, the CDR3 is TGTGCCAGCCTCGATATCAGGGAGGCCGGAGACTATGGCTACACCTTC. Its translation is CASLDIREAGDYGYTF. The gene calls are TRBV18 and TRBJ1-2, with D perhaps TRBD1 (5 bases). This CDR3 is built from 16 residues. Germline values: CDR1 KGHSH, CDR2 LQKENI. V lost 8 bases, J lost 3 bases, and 22 bases lay in between.

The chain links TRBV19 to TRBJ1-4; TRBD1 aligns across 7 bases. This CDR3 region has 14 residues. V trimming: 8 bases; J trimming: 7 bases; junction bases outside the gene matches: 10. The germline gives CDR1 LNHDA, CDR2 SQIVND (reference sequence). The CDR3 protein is CASQPGQRLEKLFF. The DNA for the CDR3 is TGTGCCAGTCAACCGGGACAGCGCCTTGAAAAACTGTTTTTT.